Following are 13 T cell receptor beta chains from one sample sequenced in a study of CD8 T cells in Susac syndrome. Reverse transcription of roughly 0.5 to 1 ug RNA was performed with random hexamers. Using its own MiXCR run on the immunoSEQ multiplex PCR reads, TCRdb lists one record per CDR3 protein. The sample has approximately 120,000 distinct CDR3 sequences; about 96% are singletons. Sequencing was done on a sample of CD4+ T cells from PBMCs. The receptors come from a human donor in good health.

The gene calls are TRBV7-2 and TRBJ2-7; tentatively, D is TRBD2 (5 bases). In germline, CDR1 is SGHTA, CDR2 FQGNSA. This CDR3 contains 14 residues. V was pared by 5 bases and J by 4 bases, with 15 bases between. The CDR3 DNA is TGTGCCAGCAGCCCCGGCGGACTGACGTACGAGCAGTACTTC. It specifies CASSPGGLTYEQYF.

This clonotype was seen just once. This chain links TRBV25-1 with TRBJ1-1, with a possible D match to TRBD1 (5 bases). This CDR3 is 16 amino acids long. V was cut by 3 bases and J by 0 bases, with 14 bases left in between. The germline V gene encodes CDR1 MGHDK and CDR2 SYGVNS. CDR3 amino acids: CASSDNLGHMNTEAFF. CDR3 sequence (DNA): TGTGCCAGCAGTGATAACCTGGGGCACATGAACACTGAAGCTTTCTTT.

The rearrangement joins TRBV6-2 or TRBV6-3 to TRBJ2-7, with 7 positions matching TRBD1. The CDR3 totals 16 residues. Looked up from germline, CDR1 is MNHEY and CDR2 is SVGEGT. Trimming cost V 2 bases and J 0 bases; bases outside gene matches: 7. CDR3 loop: CASSYPGTATSYEQYF. The CDR3 DNA follows: TGTGCCAGCAGTTACCCTGGGACAGCCACCTCCTACGAGCAGTACTTC.

V and J are TRBV29-1 and TRBJ2-7, with D possibly being TRBD2 (7 bases). Germline lookup yields CDR1 SQVTM and CDR2 ANQGSEA. This CDR3 is 13 amino acids long. V shed 2 bases and J shed 4 bases, with 12 bases lying between them. The CDR3 DNA sequence: TGCAGCGTTGAACAAGCGGGACAATACGAGCAGTACTTC. Protein: CSVEQAGQYEQYF.

The J gene is TRBJ1-5, the V gene TRBV12-3 or TRBV12-4; no firm D call. Trimming removed 3 bases at V and 1 base at J, with 4 bases between. This CDR3 has 13 amino acids. CDR3 sequence reads: CASSLSSNQPQHF. Written as DNA, the CDR3 is TGTGCCAGCAGTTTGAGCAGCAATCAGCCCCAGCATTTT.

The chain has TRBV5-6 and TRBJ2-5; tentative D call: TRBD1 (6 bases). The ends were cut back, 1 base at V and 0 bases at J, with 16 bases in the middle. The CDR3 runs to 17 residues. Germline assignment: CDR1 SGHDT and CDR2 YYEEEE. The CDR3 nucleotides are TGTGCCAGCAGCTTGATTGAGTGGGGGCCGAACCAAGAGACCCAGTACTTC. It specifies CASSLIEWGPNQETQYF.

The rearrangement links TRBV5-4 to TRBJ2-1; D possibly corresponds to TRBD2 (5 bases). The V gene lost 7 bases and the J gene lost 9 bases, with 17 bases spanning the gap. CDR3 length: 13 residues. Germline CDR1 is SGHNT and CDR2 is YYREEE (reference sequence). The CDR3: CASHTNSAGEQFF. In nucleotides, the CDR3 is TGTGCCAGCCACACCAACTCGGCGGGTGAGCAGTTCTTC.

The CDR3 spells CASSQGTQGMRTGELFF. CDR3 nucleotides: TGTGCCAGCAGCCAAGGGACCCAGGGTATGAGGACCGGGGAGCTGTTTTTT. This chain connects TRBV3-1 to TRBJ2-2; weak D call: TRBD1 (5 bases). CDR3 length: 17 amino acids. The germline CDR1 and CDR2 sequences are LGHDT and YNNKEL (reference sequence). V was shortened by 1 base and J by 5 bases, with 17 bases between the two germline ends.

This chain uses TRBV27 with TRBJ2-7; 8 positions agree with TRBD2. In germline, CDR1 is MNHEY, CDR2 SMNVEV (reference sequence). The CDR3 length is 16 residues. The junction had 10 bases not matched to a gene; V was cut back by 3 bases and J by 3 bases. The CDR3 reads CASSLSAAGDGYEQYF. The CDR3 DNA follows: TGTGCCAGCAGTTTGTCAGCAGCGGGAGATGGCTACGAGCAGTACTTC.

CDR3: CASRRGTSGSYEQYF. CDR3 coding DNA: TGTGCCAGCAGGCGGGGGACTAGCGGGAGCTACGAGCAGTACTTC. The chain recombines TRBV27 with TRBJ2-7, with 14 bases lining up with TRBD2. Per germline, CDR1 MNHEY and CDR2 SMNVEV (reference sequence). The CDR3 is made up of 15 amino acids. J gave up 3 bases and V 6 bases, and 4 bases lay outside the gene matches.

The chain employs TRBV9 and TRBJ2-7; D is possibly TRBD1 (6 bases). This CDR3 has 15 residues. V lost 0 bases and J 3 bases, leaving 13 bases between the germline ends. Per the germline V gene, CDR1 is SGDLS and CDR2 is YYNGEE. The CDR3 loop is CASSVATGLGYEQYF. The CDR3, as DNA: TGTGCCAGCAGCGTAGCTACAGGGTTAGGCTACGAGCAGTACTTC.

As DNA, the CDR3 is TGTGCCAGCAGCTTAATGAGAAGTTCCTACGAGCAGTACTTC. It yields the protein CASSLMRSSYEQYF. The rearrangement uses TRBV11-1 and TRBJ2-7, with D uncertain. The CDR3 has 14 residues. Germline V CDR1 and CDR2: SGHAT, FQDESV (reference sequence). The ends were cut back, 2 bases at V and 1 base at J, with 9 bases in the middle.

The chain couples TRBV5-1 to TRBJ2-5; TRBD2 matches 7 bases. The CDR3 loop spans 16 amino acids. Germline loops: CDR1 SGHRS, CDR2 YFSETQ. The V segment lost 5 bases and the J segment 3 bases; nucleotides outside the gene matches: 13. The CDR3: CASRSYSGGLEETQYF. The CDR3 coding sequence is TGCGCCAGCAGATCATACTCCGGGGGGTTAGAAGAGACCCAGTACTTC.